The clone carrying this T cell receptor beta chain was detected ten times or more. Its antigen remains unknown. The ends were cut back, 4 bases at V and 3 bases at J, with 16 bases in the middle. This CDR3 comprises 15 residues. Germline V lookup: CDR1 WSHSY, CDR2 SAAADI. This record comes from a study of response to subunit inactivated influenza vaccine. Study results and limitations: Each seasonal influenza vaccination, the authors suggested, recruits few new T cells.

From the RT-PCR reads, TCRdb called clonotypes with MiXCR, one entry per CDR3 protein. Of around 530,000 distinct CDR3 sequences in the sample, more than 15% are singletons; the top ten hold around 3%. The rearrangement uses TRBV10-2 and TRBJ2-7, with D possibly being TRBD2 (6 bases). Sequenced here: CD4+ T cells sorted from PBMCs, sampled roughly 24 months after vaccination. This receptor was identified in a man between 50 and 70 years old who received an inactivated influenza vaccine. The CDR3 DNA sequence: TGCGCCAGCAGTGTGCACGGGGGAGCGGTCTACGAGCAGTACTTC. Its protein product is CASSVHGGAVYEQYF.